Below are 25 T cell receptor beta chains sequenced from a single sample in a study of technical replicates of blood from a few donors. Only in-frame clones appear in the TCRdb table, and some are missing; sequencing was by immunoSEQ multiplex PCR. Found here are 75,000 to 90,000 clones, about 95% of them singletons; the top ten hold roughly 0.35%. The sequenced sample was T cells isolated from PBMCs. Receptors were obtained from a human donor in good health.

This clone was seen once. This rearrangement joins TRBV9 to TRBJ1-1; D is perhaps TRBD1 (5 bases). The CDR3 consists of 13 residues. V shed 3 bases and J shed 3 bases, with 9 bases lying between them. Looked up from germline, CDR1 is SGDLS and CDR2 is YYNGEE. The CDR3 reads CASSAQVDTEAFF. In DNA form, the CDR3 reads TGTGCCAGCAGCGCACAGGTTGACACTGAAGCTTTCTTT.

This clone came up once. The chain couples TRBV5-6 to TRBJ1-2; 9 bases align to TRBD1. J was trimmed by 5 bases and V by 3 bases; bases with no gene match: 14. Per the germline V gene, CDR1 is SGHDT and CDR2 is YYEEEE. The CDR3 is 17 residues long. CDR3 sequence: CASSYWDRALTEYGYTF. In nucleotides, the CDR3 is TGTGCCAGCAGCTACTGGGACAGGGCACTAACTGAGTATGGCTACACCTTC. Full variable domain (rest looked up from reference TRBV5-6 and TRBJ1-2): DAGVTQSPTHLIKTRGQQVTLRCSPKSGHDTVSWYQQALGQGPQFIFQYYEEEERQRGNFPDRFSGHQFPNYSSELNVNALLLGDSALYLCASSYWDRALTEYGYTFGSGTRLTVV.

The chain recombines TRBV6-5 with TRBJ2-1, with a weak D call TRBD2 (6 bases). The CDR3 sequence is 15 residues long. The ends were cut back, 2 bases at V and 7 bases at J, with 15 bases in the middle. CDR1 and CDR2 from the germline V gene are MNHEY and SVGAGI. This CDR3 reads CASSYLRGGKNEQFF. The CDR3 bases are TGTGCCAGCAGTTACCTTCGGGGAGGTAAAAATGAGCAGTTCTTC.

The genes are TRBV9 and TRBJ1-2; maybe TRBD1 (5 bases). This CDR3 contains 15 residues. V lost 0 bases to trimming and J lost 0 bases, with 9 bases between them. CDR1 and CDR2 from the germline V gene are SGDLS and YYNGEE. CDR3 nucleotide sequence: TGTGCCAGCAGCGTAGGACAGTCTTCTAACTATGGCTACACCTTC. Its translation is CASSVGQSSNYGYTF.

The chain is built from TRBV5-1 and TRBJ1-3; D remains ambiguous. V was shortened by 1 base and J by 4 bases, with 6 bases between the two germline ends. CDR1 SGHRS and CDR2 YFSETQ come from the germline V gene. The CDR3 spans 13 residues. CDR3 protein: CASSLTVGNTIYF. The CDR3 DNA reads TGCGCCAGCAGCTTGACGGTGGGAAACACCATATATTTT.

The V gene is TRBV14, the J gene TRBJ2-7; D possibly corresponds to TRBD2 (6 bases). CDR1 and CDR2 (germline): SGHDN, FVKESK. V was cut by 5 bases and J by 2 bases, with 22 bases left in between. The CDR3 totals 17 residues. The CDR3, as DNA: TGTGCCAGCAGCTCCCGCCTAGGGACTTCCCCAACCTACGAGCAGTACTTC. Protein sequence: CASSSRLGTSPTYEQYF.

The chain uses TRBV6-1 and TRBJ1-5; a possible D gene is TRBD1 (6 bases). Trimming removed 3 bases at V and 5 bases at J, with 8 bases between. Looked up from germline, CDR1 is MNHNS and CDR2 is SASEGT. There are 13 residues in the CDR3. The CDR3 is CASSEGTHQPQHF. The CDR3, as DNA: TGTGCCAGCAGTGAGGGGACACATCAGCCCCAGCATTTT.

A single count supports this clone. One end of the junction does not line up with germline, which may come from a read error. The chain links TRBV7-3 to TRBJ1-2; the D gene is possibly TRBD1 (5 bases). This CDR3 spans 15 amino acids. Germline assignment: CDR1 SGHTA and CDR2 FQGTGA. CDR3 protein: CASILGTQANYGYTF. The CDR3 bases are TGTGCCAGCATCTTAGGGACTCAAGCTAACTATGGCTACACCTTC.

J is TRBJ2-5 and V is TRBV2; tentatively, D is TRBD1 (5 bases). V was trimmed by 8 bases and J by 3 bases, leaving 10 bases between them. Germline loops: CDR1 SNHLY, CDR2 FYNNEI. This CDR3 region has 12 residues. The CDR3 here is CASGAVEETQYF. CDR3 sequence (DNA): TGTGCCAGCGGGGCAGTTGAAGAGACCCAGTACTTC.

The V call is TRBV18, the J call TRBJ1-5; tentatively, D is TRBD1 (6 bases). V lost 3 bases and J lost 7, with 13 bases in between. The CDR3 is 14 residues long. Germline CDR1 and CDR2: KGHSH and LQKENI. The DNA of the CDR3 is TGTGCCAGCTCACCGAACAGGGCTGGACAGCCCCAGCATTTT. Its translation: CASSPNRAGQPQHF. Looking up the rest from reference TRBV18 and TRBJ1-5 gives the full variable domain: NAGVMQNPRHLVRRRGQEARLRCSPMKGHSHVYWYRQLPEEGLKFMVYLQKENIIDESGMPKERFSAEFPKEGPSILRIQQVVRGDSAAYFCASSPNRAGQPQHFGDGTRLSIL.

Only one count was recorded for this clone. V and J are TRBV4-2 and TRBJ2-5; 7 bases line up with TRBD2. The CDR3 contains 16 residues. Germline-derived CDR1 and CDR2 are LGHNA and YNFKEQ. J gave up 4 bases and V 1 base, and 9 bases lay outside the gene matches. CDR3 DNA: TGTGCCAGCAGCCAAGCGGACGGACTAGACATAGAGACCCAGTACTTC. Amino acid sequence: CASSQADGLDIETQYF.

The chain recombines TRBV29-1 with TRBJ2-2, with 11 bases that match TRBD1. V was pared by 6 bases and J by 5 bases, with 8 bases of the junction left unmatched. CDR3 size: 15 residues. Germline-derived CDR1 and CDR2 are SQVTM and ANQGSEA. CDR3 residues: CSVTGQGVWTGELFF. The CDR3 bases are TGCAGCGTGACGGGACAGGGGGTTTGGACCGGGGAGCTGTTTTTT.

The rearrangement links TRBV21-1 to TRBJ2-5; the table's TRBD1 call for D was not verified on the DNA. TRBV21-1 is a documented pseudogene. CDR3 size: 15 residues. The CDR3 DNA reads TGTGCCAGGGAACACAGTGACACCAGCATAGAGACCCAGTACTTC. As protein: CAREHSDTSIETQYF.

This clone was counted once. The chain uses TRBV11-3 and TRBJ2-7; TRBD2 might be the D (7 bases). CDR1 and CDR2 (germline): SGHNT, YENEEA. V lost 3 bases to trimming and J lost 2 bases, with 14 bases between them. The CDR3 covers 15 residues. The chain's CDR3 is CASSLRGGLPYEQYF. DNA of the CDR3: TGTGCCAGCAGCTTGAGGGGGGGCCTCCCCTACGAGCAGTACTTC.

The chain carries TRBV7-6 and TRBJ2-7; TRBD1 agrees at 12 bases. CDR3 length: 15 residues. The ends lost 5 bases at V and 7 bases at J; junction bases unmatched: 9. Germline V lookup: CDR1 SGHVS, CDR2 FNYEAQ. The CDR3 is CASSPSGTGGGEQYF. CDR3 bases: TGTGCCAGCAGCCCGTCCGGGACAGGGGGCGGAGAGCAGTACTTC. Full variable domain (remainder filled in from reference TRBV7-6 and TRBJ2-7): GAGVSQSPRYKVTKRGQDVALRCDPISGHVSLYWYRQALGQGPEFLTYFNYEAQQDKSGLPNDRFSAERPEGSISTLTIQRTEQRDSAMYRCASSPSGTGGGEQYFGPGTRLTVT.

The chain employs TRBV7-9 and TRBJ2-1; 7 positions match TRBD2. The ends lost 6 bases at V and 4 bases at J; junction bases unmatched: 12. The germline gives CDR1 SEHNR, CDR2 FQNEAQ (reference sequence). CDR3 size: 16 residues. The CDR3 reads CASRPPPLREYNEQFF. DNA for the CDR3: TGTGCCAGCAGACCCCCACCGTTGCGGGAGTACAATGAGCAGTTCTTC.

The V call is TRBV7-3, the J call TRBJ1-1; 7 bases match TRBD1. The CDR3 spans 14 residues. Germline V lookup: CDR1 SGHTA, CDR2 FQGTGA. V was pared by 5 bases and J by 1 base, with 4 bases of the junction left unmatched. DNA of the CDR3: TGTGCCAGCAGCGCGACAGGGCGGAACACTGAAGCTTTCTTT. It encodes CASSATGRNTEAFF. The variable domain in full, with the rest retrieved from reference TRBV7-3 and TRBJ1-1, is GAGVSQTPSNKVTEKGKYVELRCDPISGHTALYWYRQSLGQGPEFLIYFQGTGAADDSGLPNDRFFAVRPEGSVSTLKIQRTERGDSAVYLCASSATGRNTEAFFGQGTRLTVV.

This clone was recorded only once. V and J are TRBV30 and TRBJ2-1; 8 bases are shared with TRBD2. Losses at the gene ends were 0 bases for V and 13 bases for J; bases not matched to a gene: 17. The V gene's germline CDR1 is GTSNPN and CDR2 SVGIG (reference sequence). The CDR3 length is 16 residues. For the CDR3, the DNA is TGTGCCTGGAGTGTAAGCCTAGTGTTCCCAAGCGGGAGTCAGTTCTTC. Its translation is CAWSVSLVFPSGSQFF.

This chain links TRBV5-5 with TRBJ1-3; 9 bases line up with TRBD1. With V trimmed by 0 bases and J by 4 bases, 2 bases remained unmatched. From germline, CDR1 is SGHKS and CDR2 YYEKEE (reference sequence). The CDR3 length is 15 residues. The CDR3 here is CASSLGTGEGNTIYF. For the CDR3, the DNA is TGTGCCAGCAGCTTGGGGACAGGGGAAGGAAACACCATATATTTT.

This chain links TRBV6-5 with TRBJ2-7; 8 nucleotides line up with TRBD2. Germline-derived CDR1 and CDR2 are MNHEY and SVGAGI. The V segment lost 4 bases and the J segment 6 bases; nucleotides outside the gene matches: 11. This CDR3 has 15 residues. The CDR3: CASSSKREYFFEQYF. DNA of the CDR3: TGTGCCAGCAGTTCAAAGCGGGAGTATTTCTTCGAGCAGTACTTC.

This chain uses TRBV14 with TRBJ2-7; 16 nucleotides agree with TRBD2. The CDR3 is 19 residues long. V shed 4 bases, J shed 1 base, and the junction held 10 bases outside the gene matches. The germline V gene has CDR1 SGHDN and CDR2 FVKESK. CDR3 bases: TGTGCCAGCAGCCCAGGGACTAGCGGGAGGGTCCCGTGGTCCTACGAGCAGTACTTC. Its translation is CASSPGTSGRVPWSYEQYF.

This clone was counted a single time. The chain couples TRBV2 to TRBJ1-2; TRBD1 matches 9 bases. Germline trimming cut 6 bases from V and 4 bases from J; bases unmatched to any gene: 6. Germline assignment: CDR1 SNHLY and CDR2 FYNNEI. The CDR3 is 14 residues long. CDR3 coding DNA: TGTGCCAGCAGCAGGGACAGGGAAGGCTATGGCTACACCTTC. It yields the protein CASSRDREGYGYTF.

The chain carries TRBV30 and TRBJ2-2; 14 nucleotides agree with TRBD2. CDR1 and CDR2 (germline): GTSNPN, SVGIG (reference sequence). Losses at the gene ends were 1 base for V and 8 bases for J; bases not matched to a gene: 9. CDR3 length: 17 amino acids. Here the CDR3 reads CAWSGRWGLAGAGELFF. CDR3 DNA sequence: TGTGCCTGGAGTGGACGCTGGGGACTAGCGGGAGCGGGGGAGCTGTTTTTT.

The gene calls are TRBV27 and TRBJ1-1, with a possible D match to TRBD1 (6 bases). Trimming left V 1 base short and J 3 bases short, with 21 bases between. The germline gives CDR1 MNHEY, CDR2 SMNVEV (reference sequence). The CDR3 covers 18 residues. Written as DNA, the CDR3 is TGTGCCAGCAGTTTATTTTTGGGGGGGCGAACCATTGACACTGAAGCTTTCTTT. It codes for CASSLFLGGRTIDTEAFF.

V and J are TRBV9 and TRBJ2-5; 8 positions match TRBD2. The CDR3 is made up of 15 amino acids. Trimming removed 2 bases from V and 5 bases from J; junction bases left unmatched: 8. Germline CDR1 reads SGDLS; CDR2 reads YYNGEE. Written as DNA, the CDR3 is TGTGCCAGCAGCGTCAGCGGGAGTGCCGTGGAGACCCAGTACTTC. Translating it yields CASSVSGSAVETQYF.